Listed below are T cell receptor beta chains from one sample, sequenced in a study of T cell responses to AZD1222 COVID-19 vaccine. Sequencing was performed with immunoSEQ multiplex PCR; in TCRdb, only in-frame clones are kept and a portion is missing. Altogether approximately 100,000 clones are present, 85% to 90% being singletons, with the ten largest covering 3.7%. Here the sequenced sample was peripheral blood, taken on day 0 of AZD1222 vaccination. The receptors were sampled from an adult in good health. CDR3s include the opening cysteine and the closing phenylalanine or tryptophan. Fields, in order: CDR3 length, V gene, D gene, clone size, J gene, CDR3 DNA, CDR3 protein. D genes are given only for firm matches. Rows give clone size only sometimes, using once, few, many, or a class for an expanded clone.

length: 15; V: TRBV30; D: .; size: .; J: TRBJ1-6; DNA: TGTGCCTGGAGTGTATTCAGGGAATCGGATTCACCCCTCCACTTT; CDR3: CAWSVFRESDSPLHF
length: 17; V: TRBV4-3; D: TRBD1; size: once; J: TRBJ2-2; DNA: TGCGCCAGCAGCCACCTACGGCATACCTACAGGGGCGGGGAGCTGTTTTTT; CDR3: CASSHLRHTYRGGELFF
length: 15; V: TRBV29-1; D: .; size: .; J: TRBJ1-1; DNA: TGCAGCGCCGGTGGGAGGCAGGGCACGCTCACTGAAGCTTTCTTT; CDR3: CSAGGRQGTLTEAFF
length: 18; V: TRBV21-1; D: .; size: once; J: TRBJ1-4; DNA: TGTGCCAGCAGCAGAGCGGAGCAGGGGGGGATAACTAATGAAAAACTGTTTTTT; CDR3: CASSRAEQGGITNEKLFF
length: 15; V: TRBV6-2/TRBV6-3; D: .; size: .; J: TRBJ2-3; DNA: TGTGCCAGCAGTTGGCTTGGCGGGAGCACAGATACGCAGTATTTT; CDR3: CASSWLGGSTDTQYF
length: 13; V: TRBV21-1; D: .; size: .; J: TRBJ2-5; DNA: TGTGCCAGCAGCAAAGCGTGCCCCTTGACCCAGTACTTC; CDR3: CASSKACPLTQYF
length: 17; V: TRBV14; D: TRBD1; size: .; J: TRBJ1-1; DNA: TGTGCCAGCAGCCAAGCCCCCAGGGGGCGAGAGACCGCTGAAGCTTTCTTT; CDR3: CASSQAPRGRETAEAFF
length: 12; V: TRBV5-4; D: TRBD1; size: .; J: TRBJ2-1; DNA: TGTGCCAGCAGCTTCACAGGGGAGGAGCAGTTCTTC; CDR3: CASSFTGEEQFF
length: 14; V: TRBV7-2; D: .; size: .; J: TRBJ1-4; DNA: TGTGCCAGCAGCATTAGCATCTTCTACGAAAAACTGTTTTTT; CDR3: CASSISIFYEKLFF
length: 15; V: TRBV5-1; D: .; size: .; J: TRBJ2-3; DNA: TGCGCCAGCAGCTTGAGTCCAGCAGTCACAGATACGCAGTATTTT; CDR3: CASSLSPAVTDTQYF
length: 14; V: TRBV3-1/TRBV3-2; D: .; size: once; J: TRBJ2-3; DNA: TGTGCCAGCAGCTTCAGGACTGCTACAGATACGCAGTATTTT; CDR3: CASSFRTATDTQYF
length: 15; V: TRBV11-2; D: .; size: .; J: TRBJ1-6; DNA: TGTGCCAGCAGCTTATTGGGGACTGGTAATTCACCCCTCCACTTT; CDR3: CASSLLGTGNSPLHF
length: 13; V: TRBV19; D: .; size: .; J: TRBJ1-2; DNA: TGTGCCAGTAGTATGGGACGCCAGTATGGCTACACCTTC; CDR3: CASSMGRQYGYTF
length: 13; V: TRBV6-6; D: .; size: .; J: TRBJ2-1; DNA: TGTGCCAGCTCCCAGGGGAGGGACAATGAGCAGTTCTTC; CDR3: CASSQGRDNEQFF
length: 14; V: TRBV3-1/TRBV3-2; D: .; size: .; J: TRBJ1-5; DNA: TGTGCCAGCAGCCAAACGTCAGCCTATCAGCCCCAGCATTTT; CDR3: CASSQTSAYQPQHF
length: 14; V: TRBV6-6; D: .; size: .; J: TRBJ1-1; DNA: TGTGCCAGCAGCGGTGGACAGATGAACACTGAAGCTTTCTTT; CDR3: CASSGGQMNTEAFF
length: 15; V: TRBV27; D: TRBD1; size: .; J: TRBJ1-2; DNA: TGTGCCAGCAGTTTAGGGCCCAGGGGGGACTATGGCTACACCTTC; CDR3: CASSLGPRGDYGYTF
length: 15; V: TRBV5-6; D: .; size: .; J: TRBJ1-5; DNA: TGTGCCAGCAGCTCCGGGATGTATAGCAATCAGCCCCAGCATTTT; CDR3: CASSSGMYSNQPQHF
length: 17; V: TRBV28; D: .; size: .; J: TRBJ2-4; DNA: TGTGCCAGCAGCCCCGCAATCTATTTATTAGCCAAAAACATTCAGTACTTC; CDR3: CASSPAIYLLAKNIQYF
length: 20; V: TRBV4-3; D: TRBD2; size: .; J: TRBJ2-2; DNA: TGCGCCAGCAGCCAAGGACTAGCAGCGTTCTCGACAGTGAACACCGGGGAGCTGTTTTTT; CDR3: CASSQGLAAFSTVNTGELFF
length: 16; V: TRBV6-2/TRBV6-3; D: TRBD1; size: .; J: TRBJ2-3; DNA: TGTGCCAGCAGTCTCCCGGACAGGCAATTCACAGATACGCAGTATTTT; CDR3: CASSLPDRQFTDTQYF
length: 13; V: TRBV5-4; D: .; size: .; J: TRBJ2-5; DNA: TGTGCCAGCAGCTTCACTGGGGAAGAGACCCAGTACTTC; CDR3: CASSFTGEETQYF
length: 19; V: TRBV18; D: TRBD2; size: .; J: TRBJ2-6; DNA: TGTGCCAGCTCAGCCTACCTAGCGGGGTCTTCCTCTGGGGCCAACGTCCTGACTTTC; CDR3: CASSAYLAGSSSGANVLTF
length: 15; V: TRBV7-9; D: .; size: .; J: TRBJ2-1; DNA: TGTGCCAGCAGCTCGTACTATACGGCCTACAATGAGCAGTTCTTC; CDR3: CASSSYYTAYNEQFF
length: 15; V: TRBV6-1; D: .; size: .; J: TRBJ2-7; DNA: TGTGCCAGCAGTGAACGGACTACCGATTTCTACGAGCAGTACTTC; CDR3: CASSERTTDFYEQYF
length: 17; V: TRBV18; D: TRBD1; size: .; J: TRBJ1-4; DNA: TGTGCCAGCTCACCCGAGAGAGGGACAGGTGGTAATGAAAAACTGTTTTTT; CDR3: CASSPERGTGGNEKLFF
length: 15; V: TRBV7-2; D: .; size: .; J: TRBJ1-6; DNA: TGTGCCAGCAGCTCTCATCCGGGCTCAGGGTCACCCCTCCACTTT; CDR3: CASSSHPGSGSPLHF
length: 13; V: TRBV19; D: TRBD1; size: .; J: TRBJ1-1; DNA: TGTGCCAGTACTGTCAGGGGGAGGGCTGAAGCTTTCTTT; CDR3: CASTVRGRAEAFF
length: 15; V: TRBV2; D: .; size: .; J: TRBJ1-6; DNA: TGTGCCAGCTACAGCCCCTATCCACCCAATTCACCCCTCCACTTT; CDR3: CASYSPYPPNSPLHF
length: 20; V: TRBV3-1/TRBV3-2; D: TRBD2; size: once; J: TRBJ2-5; DNA: TGTGCCAGCAGCCAAGATTCGCCAGCTAGCGGGGGGGCATTTCAAGAGACCCAGTACTTC; CDR3: CASSQDSPASGGAFQETQYF
length: 13; V: TRBV29-1; D: TRBD2; size: .; J: TRBJ2-7; DNA: TGCAGCGCCACTAGCGGGGAAACCTACGAGCAGTACTTC; CDR3: CSATSGETYEQYF
length: 14; V: TRBV5-6; D: .; size: .; J: TRBJ1-2; DNA: TGTGCCAGCAGCTTGAGGGTTTATCAGCAGGGCTACACCTTC; CDR3: CASSLRVYQQGYTF
length: 11; V: TRBV20-1; D: .; size: .; J: TRBJ1-4; DNA: TGCAGTGCTAGCCATAGTGAAAAACTGTTTTTT; CDR3: CSASHSEKLFF
length: 17; V: TRBV9; D: TRBD2; size: once; J: TRBJ2-2; DNA: TGTGCCAGCACTTCATGGGCTAGCGGGGGGCGGACCGGGGAGCTGTTTTTT; CDR3: CASTSWASGGRTGELFF
length: 17; V: TRBV3-1/TRBV3-2; D: .; size: .; J: TRBJ2-1; DNA: TGTGCCAGCAGCCCCCAGGGGACCGCGGGGCCAAACAATGAGCAGTTCTTC; CDR3: CASSPQGTAGPNNEQFF
length: 14; V: TRBV7-9; D: .; size: .; J: TRBJ2-7; DNA: TGTGCCAGCAGCGTGGACAGTCATTCCTACGAGCAGTACTTC; CDR3: CASSVDSHSYEQYF
length: 15; V: TRBV6-2/TRBV6-3; D: .; size: .; J: TRBJ2-6; DNA: TGTGCCAGCAGTTACGGCTCTTCCGGGGCCAACGTCCTGACTTTC; CDR3: CASSYGSSGANVLTF
length: 14; V: TRBV5-6; D: TRBD1; size: .; J: TRBJ2-1; DNA: TGTGCCAGCAGCTTGCCGGGACAGGGGAGTGAGCAGTTCTTC; CDR3: CASSLPGQGSEQFF
length: 15; V: TRBV15; D: .; size: .; J: TRBJ1-1; DNA: TGTGCCACCAGCTTGAAGAGGGGGATGAACACTGAAGCTTTCTTT; CDR3: CATSLKRGMNTEAFF
length: 15; V: TRBV2; D: .; size: .; J: TRBJ1-4; DNA: TGTGCCAGCAGCATAGACGGTACAACTAATGAAAAACTGTTTTTT; CDR3: CASSIDGTTNEKLFF
length: 15; V: TRBV6-4; D: TRBD2; size: .; J: TRBJ2-3; DNA: TGTGCCAGCAGTGGGACTAGCGGGGGGGCAGATACGCAGTATTTT; CDR3: CASSGTSGGADTQYF
length: 17; V: TRBV27; D: TRBD1; size: once; J: TRBJ1-1; DNA: TGTGCCAGCACCATTACAGGGGGGTTGGGGATGAACACTGAAGCTTTCTTT; CDR3: CASTITGGLGMNTEAFF
length: 16; V: TRBV2; D: .; size: .; J: TRBJ2-7; DNA: TGTGCCAGCAGTGTGGGGGTGACAGGAATAACCTACGAGCAGTACTTC; CDR3: CASSVGVTGITYEQYF
length: 17; V: TRBV21-1; D: .; size: .; J: TRBJ2-3; DNA: TGTGCCAGCAGCAGGCGTCGACTAGCGGGGGTGGAAGATACGCAGTATTTT; CDR3: CASSRRRLAGVEDTQYF
length: 13; V: TRBV25-1; D: TRBD1; size: .; J: TRBJ1-1; DNA: TGTGCCAGCTTGACAGGGGACTACACTGAAGCTTTCTTT; CDR3: CASLTGDYTEAFF
length: 14; V: TRBV18; D: TRBD1; size: .; J: TRBJ1-2; DNA: TGTGCCAGCTCACCCGGACAGGGGAACTATGGCTACACCTTC; CDR3: CASSPGQGNYGYTF
length: 13; V: TRBV3-1/TRBV3-2; D: .; size: .; J: TRBJ1-5; DNA: TGTGCCAGCAGCCAGGGCGGGGTCCAGCCCCAGCATTTT; CDR3: CASSQGGVQPQHF
length: 14; V: TRBV30; D: TRBD1; size: .; J: TRBJ1-4; DNA: TGTGCCTGGAGCGCAGACAGGGTAGTGGAAAAACTGTTTTTT; CDR3: CAWSADRVVEKLFF
length: 15; V: TRBV7-9; D: .; size: .; J: TRBJ1-4; DNA: TGTGCCAGCAGCTTAGATCACGCTTGGGATGAAAAACTGTTTTTT; CDR3: CASSLDHAWDEKLFF
length: 15; V: TRBV7-2; D: .; size: .; J: TRBJ2-1; DNA: TGTGCCAGCAGCTTGAACTTGATGGGGGGCAATGAGCAGTTCTTC; CDR3: CASSLNLMGGNEQFF
length: 15; V: TRBV6-4; D: TRBD2; size: .; J: TRBJ2-1; DNA: TGTGCCAGCAGTGACACTAGCGGGGCCTACAATGAGCAGTTCTTC; CDR3: CASSDTSGAYNEQFF
length: 16; V: TRBV28; D: .; size: .; J: TRBJ1-5; DNA: TGTGCCAGCAGTTTACGTCCTCTCCGGGCTGAACAGCCCCAGCATTTT; CDR3: CASSLRPLRAEQPQHF
length: 15; V: TRBV10-3; D: TRBD1; size: .; J: TRBJ2-5; DNA: TGTGCCATCAGTGAGTCGGCGGGACAGGGCGCGACCCAGTACTTC; CDR3: CAISESAGQGATQYF
length: 15; V: TRBV12-5; D: .; size: .; J: TRBJ1-5; DNA: TGTGCTAGTGGTTTGGGTGGAAGGGGTCCCCAGCCCCAGCATTTT; CDR3: CASGLGGRGPQPQHF
length: 12; V: TRBV28; D: .; size: .; J: TRBJ2-5; DNA: TGTGCCAGCAGTCCAGGTTGGGAGACCCAGTACTTC; CDR3: CASSPGWETQYF